Listed below are T cell receptor beta chains from one sample, sequenced in a study of T cells expressing NK-cell markers. Using the 5' RACE reads, TCRdb records one entry per CDR3 protein without DNA. The sample shows roughly 110,000 distinct CDR3 sequences, and 18% sits with its ten largest clones. The sequenced sample was blood T cells: a sorted CD56 or NKG2C T cell subset, CD4+ or CD8+ T cells, or bulk PBMC T cells (not recorded which). These receptors all stem from a woman aged 18 to 75 in good health. The CDR3 runs from the conserved cysteine through the conserved F or W.

v_gene: TRBV20-1
j_gene: TRBJ1-1
len: 13
CDR3aa: CSATGTGNTEAFF

v_gene: TRBV25-1
j_gene: TRBJ2-2
len: 11
CDR3aa: CASSTTGELFF

v_gene: TRBV15
j_gene: TRBJ1-1
len: 15
CDR3aa: CATSRVRSMNTEAFF

v_gene: TRBV12-3/TRBV12-4
j_gene: TRBJ2-3
len: 16
CDR3aa: CASSLPLAGNADTQYF

v_gene: TRBV7-9
j_gene: TRBJ2-7
len: 15
CDR3aa: CASRSPETGNYEQYF

v_gene: TRBV14
j_gene: TRBJ2-3
len: 16
CDR3aa: CASSQGRLDNSDTQYF

v_gene: TRBV12-3/TRBV12-4
j_gene: TRBJ2-1
len: 12
CDR3aa: CASSFLGREEFF

v_gene: TRBV11-1
j_gene: TRBJ2-1
len: 16
CDR3aa: CASSTPGPSSYNEQFF

v_gene: TRBV6-5
j_gene: TRBJ1-2
len: 15
CDR3aa: CASSYGTGANYGYTF

v_gene: TRBV6-2/TRBV6-3
j_gene: TRBJ1-1
len: 15
CDR3aa: CASSLIVQGWTEAFF

v_gene: TRBV4-1
j_gene: TRBJ1-2
len: 12
CDR3aa: CASSGSDYGYTF

v_gene: TRBV27
j_gene: TRBJ2-3
len: 16
CDR3aa: CASSLKLAGETDTQYF

v_gene: TRBV4-2
j_gene: TRBJ1-1
len: 13
CDR3aa: CASSQDSVGEAFF

v_gene: TRBV11-1
j_gene: TRBJ2-5
len: 15
CDR3aa: CASSVTDREQETQYF

v_gene: TRBV29-1
j_gene: TRBJ2-3
len: 15
CDR3aa: CSVEPGRGRVDTQYF

v_gene: TRBV19
j_gene: TRBJ2-1
len: 17
CDR3aa: CASRPERGRLAGDEQFF